A selection of T cell receptor beta chains follows, all from one sample in a study of siplizumab effects on memory and regulatory T cells. Assay used: immunoSEQ multiplex PCR; TCRdb lists only in-frame clones, some missing. The profile shows 90,000 to 130,000 clones, over 85% of them singletons. The sequencing sample was made of CD4+ T cells sorted from blood. These receptors all come from a human donor in good health. Each CDR3 is given with its conserved first and last residue. Each record gives: clone size, J gene, D gene, V gene, CDR3 DNA, CDR3 protein. The D gene is left open where the match is weak. Clone size is shown for a subset of rows, as once, few, many or a class of expanded clone.

abundance: NA
j_gene: TRBJ1-5
d_gene: TRBD1
v_gene: TRBV18
CDR3nt: TGTGCCAGCTCACTTGATGGACAGGGCGGGCGGCCCCAGCATTTT
CDR3aa: CASSLDGQGGRPQHF

abundance: NA
j_gene: TRBJ2-4
d_gene: NA
v_gene: TRBV21-1
CDR3nt: TGTGCCAGCAGCATTAGACTAGCGGGGAGGAAGATGGCCAAAAACATTCAGTACTTC
CDR3aa: CASSIRLAGRKMAKNIQYF

abundance: NA
j_gene: TRBJ1-3
d_gene: TRBD1
v_gene: TRBV7-6
CDR3nt: TGTGCCAGCAGCCCTCGGGACAGCTCTGGAAACACCATATATTTT
CDR3aa: CASSPRDSSGNTIYF

abundance: NA
j_gene: TRBJ2-5
d_gene: TRBD1
v_gene: TRBV5-1
CDR3nt: TGCGCCAGCAGCTCCGGGACAGGGAGTCAAGAGACCCAGTACTTC
CDR3aa: CASSSGTGSQETQYF

abundance: NA
j_gene: TRBJ2-5
d_gene: NA
v_gene: TRBV7-9
CDR3nt: TGTGCCAGCAGCTTATCGGCGGGGACAGCGGAAAAAGAGACCCAGTACTTC
CDR3aa: CASSLSAGTAEKETQYF

abundance: NA
j_gene: TRBJ1-2
d_gene: NA
v_gene: TRBV15
CDR3nt: TGTGCCACCAGCGGACCCGGGACCCAGGCTAACTATGGCTACACCTTC
CDR3aa: CATSGPGTQANYGYTF

abundance: NA
j_gene: TRBJ2-3
d_gene: TRBD2
v_gene: TRBV7-9
CDR3nt: TGTGCCAGCAGCTTACCACACCGACTAGCGGGGAGCTCGAATACGCAGTATTTT
CDR3aa: CASSLPHRLAGSSNTQYF

abundance: NA
j_gene: TRBJ2-5
d_gene: NA
v_gene: TRBV4-1
CDR3nt: TGCGCCAGCAGCCAAAGGCAGGGCGAGACCCAGTACTTC
CDR3aa: CASSQRQGETQYF

abundance: NA
j_gene: TRBJ2-1
d_gene: NA
v_gene: TRBV11-2
CDR3nt: TGTGCCAGCAGCTCGGACCCCGCCCACAATGAGCAGTTCTTC
CDR3aa: CASSSDPAHNEQFF

abundance: NA
j_gene: TRBJ1-1
d_gene: TRBD1
v_gene: TRBV10-3
CDR3nt: TGTGCCATCCAAGGGACAGGGAGGTTAGGCACTGAAGCTTTCTTT
CDR3aa: CAIQGTGRLGTEAFF

abundance: once
j_gene: TRBJ1-4
d_gene: NA
v_gene: TRBV7-6
CDR3nt: TGTGCCAGCAGCCTAAGACAGTCAACTAATGAAAAACTGTTTTTT
CDR3aa: CASSLRQSTNEKLFF

abundance: NA
j_gene: TRBJ1-6
d_gene: NA
v_gene: TRBV5-4
CDR3nt: TGTGCCAGCAGCCTTCCGGGCCTCGTTAATTCACCCCTCCACTTT
CDR3aa: CASSLPGLVNSPLHF

abundance: NA
j_gene: TRBJ1-1
d_gene: TRBD1
v_gene: TRBV19
CDR3nt: TGTGCCAGTAGCGAGACAGGGTATGTGGTGAACACTGAAGCTTTCTTT
CDR3aa: CASSETGYVVNTEAFF

abundance: NA
j_gene: TRBJ2-5
d_gene: NA
v_gene: TRBV7-2
CDR3nt: TGTGCCAGCAGCTTAGGCCGGGGGCAGGAGACCCAGTACTTC
CDR3aa: CASSLGRGQETQYF

abundance: NA
j_gene: TRBJ2-4
d_gene: NA
v_gene: TRBV6-1
CDR3nt: TGTGCCAGCAGCTTAAATCCTGGGACGGACATTCAGTACTTC
CDR3aa: CASSLNPGTDIQYF

abundance: NA
j_gene: TRBJ2-7
d_gene: NA
v_gene: TRBV18
CDR3nt: TGTGCCAGCTCACCACCGAAGGGGAACCCCTCCTCCGAGCAGTACTTC
CDR3aa: CASSPPKGNPSSEQYF

abundance: NA
j_gene: TRBJ1-1
d_gene: NA
v_gene: TRBV29-1
CDR3nt: TGCAGCGCCGAAGGGACACTGAACACTGAAGCTTTCTTT
CDR3aa: CSAEGTLNTEAFF

abundance: NA
j_gene: TRBJ2-1
d_gene: NA
v_gene: TRBV5-4
CDR3nt: TGTGCCAGCAGCTTGGATCTAGCCCCAGGGGATGAGCAGTTCTTC
CDR3aa: CASSLDLAPGDEQFF

abundance: NA
j_gene: TRBJ2-7
d_gene: TRBD2
v_gene: TRBV27
CDR3nt: TGTGCCAGCAGTGGGACTAGCGGGAACTCCTACGAGCAGTACTTC
CDR3aa: CASSGTSGNSYEQYF

abundance: once
j_gene: TRBJ2-1
d_gene: NA
v_gene: TRBV4-1
CDR3nt: TGCGCCAGCAGCCAGGTACAACGGCCGGGGCAGTTCTTC
CDR3aa: CASSQVQRPGQFF

abundance: NA
j_gene: TRBJ1-5
d_gene: TRBD1
v_gene: TRBV28
CDR3nt: TGTGCCAGCAAGCTCCCGGGACAGGGGAATCAGCCCCAGCATTTT
CDR3aa: CASKLPGQGNQPQHF

abundance: once
j_gene: TRBJ1-2
d_gene: NA
v_gene: TRBV9
CDR3nt: TGTGCCAGCAGCGTAGACAGTGACTTGAACTATGGCTACACCTTC
CDR3aa: CASSVDSDLNYGYTF

abundance: NA
j_gene: TRBJ2-7
d_gene: TRBD1
v_gene: TRBV5-4
CDR3nt: TGTGCCAGCAGCCGAGGGACAGGTTTATCCCCCCCCCGCTCCTACGAGCAGTACTTC
CDR3aa: CASSRGTGLSPPRSYEQYF

abundance: NA
j_gene: TRBJ2-7
d_gene: NA
v_gene: TRBV7-9
CDR3nt: TGTGCCAGCAGCGGAAACCGCGTCTACGAGCAGTACTTC
CDR3aa: CASSGNRVYEQYF

abundance: once
j_gene: TRBJ1-2
d_gene: NA
v_gene: TRBV6-6
CDR3nt: TGTGCCAGCAGTTACTCGGGGTTGGGTGGCTACACCTTC
CDR3aa: CASSYSGLGGYTF

abundance: NA
j_gene: TRBJ2-1
d_gene: NA
v_gene: TRBV9
CDR3nt: TGTGCCAGCAGCGCCCGACGTTTAGATGATGAGCAGTTCTTC
CDR3aa: CASSARRLDDEQFF

abundance: NA
j_gene: TRBJ1-2
d_gene: NA
v_gene: TRBV29-1
CDR3nt: TGCAGCGCCCCGGACACCGGCTATGGCTACACCTTC
CDR3aa: CSAPDTGYGYTF